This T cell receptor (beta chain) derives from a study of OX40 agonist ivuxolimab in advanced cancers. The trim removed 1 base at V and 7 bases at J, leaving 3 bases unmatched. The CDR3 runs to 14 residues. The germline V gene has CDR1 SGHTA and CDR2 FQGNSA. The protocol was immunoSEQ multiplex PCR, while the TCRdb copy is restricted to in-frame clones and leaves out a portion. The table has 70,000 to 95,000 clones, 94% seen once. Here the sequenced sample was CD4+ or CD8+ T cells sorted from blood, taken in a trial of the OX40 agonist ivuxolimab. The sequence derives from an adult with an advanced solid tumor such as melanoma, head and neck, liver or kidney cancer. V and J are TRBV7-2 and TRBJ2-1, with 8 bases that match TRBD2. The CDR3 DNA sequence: TGTGCCAGCAGCTTAGGAGGACTAGCAAATGAGCAGTTCTTC. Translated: CASSLGGLANEQFF.